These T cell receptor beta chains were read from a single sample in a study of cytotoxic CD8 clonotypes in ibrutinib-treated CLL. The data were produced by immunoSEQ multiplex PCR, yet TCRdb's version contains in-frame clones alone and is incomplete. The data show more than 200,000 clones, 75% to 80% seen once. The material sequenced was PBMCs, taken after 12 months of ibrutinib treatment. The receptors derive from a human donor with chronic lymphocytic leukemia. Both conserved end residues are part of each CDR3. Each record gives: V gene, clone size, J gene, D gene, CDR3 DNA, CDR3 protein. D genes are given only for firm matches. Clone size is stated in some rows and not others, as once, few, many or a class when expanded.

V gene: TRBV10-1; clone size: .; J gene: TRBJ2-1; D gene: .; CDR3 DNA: TGCGCCAGCAGTTTATCAGGGGCGCGAGGAAATGAGCAGTTCTTC; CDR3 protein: CASSLSGARGNEQFF
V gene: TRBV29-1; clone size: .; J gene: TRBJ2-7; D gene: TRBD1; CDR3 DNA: TGCAGCGTTGCCGGACAGGCTCCTTACGAGCAGTACTTC; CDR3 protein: CSVAGQAPYEQYF
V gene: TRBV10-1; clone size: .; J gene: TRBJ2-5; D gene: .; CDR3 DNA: TGCGCCAGCAGTGATGGTATTCAAGAGACCCAGTACTTC; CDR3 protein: CASSDGIQETQYF
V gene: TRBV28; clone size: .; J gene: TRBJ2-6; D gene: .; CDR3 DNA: TGTGCCAGCAGTCCACACAGCTCTGGGGCCAACGTCCTGACTTTC; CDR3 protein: CASSPHSSGANVLTF
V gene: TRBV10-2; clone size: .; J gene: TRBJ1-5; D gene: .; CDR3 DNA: TGCGCCAGCAGCGAACAGGTTCCTCATCAGCCCCAGCATTTT; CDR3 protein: CASSEQVPHQPQHF
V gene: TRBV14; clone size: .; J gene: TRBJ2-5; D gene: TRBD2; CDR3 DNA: TGTGCCAGCAGTTGGGAACCAGCGGGAGGGCTGCAAGAGACCCAGTACTTC; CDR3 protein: CASSWEPAGGLQETQYF
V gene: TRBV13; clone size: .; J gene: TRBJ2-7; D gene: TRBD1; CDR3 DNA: TGTGCCAGCAGGGGGACAGGCGGCCCTTGGGTGCAGTACTTC; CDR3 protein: CASRGTGGPWVQYF
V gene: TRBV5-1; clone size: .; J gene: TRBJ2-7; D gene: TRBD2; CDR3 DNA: TGCGCCAGCAGCCGTCCGGGACTAGCGGGAGAGCAGCAGTACTTC; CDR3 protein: CASSRPGLAGEQQYF
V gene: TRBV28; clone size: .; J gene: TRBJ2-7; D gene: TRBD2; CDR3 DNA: TGTGCCAGCAGTCGGGGACTACCCTACGAGCAGTACTTC; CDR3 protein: CASSRGLPYEQYF
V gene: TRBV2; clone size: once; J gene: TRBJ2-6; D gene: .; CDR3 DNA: TGTGCCAGCAGTGAAGGCCTCCGCTCTGGGGCCAACGTCCTGACTTTC; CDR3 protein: CASSEGLRSGANVLTF
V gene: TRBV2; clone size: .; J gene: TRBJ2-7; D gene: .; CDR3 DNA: TGTGCCAGCAGTGACTTTTTCTACGAGCAGTACTTC; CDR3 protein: CASSDFFYEQYF
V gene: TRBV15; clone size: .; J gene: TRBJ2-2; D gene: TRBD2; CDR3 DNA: TGTGCCACCTTTCCAGGACTAGCGGGAGCTCGCACCGGGGAGCTGTTTTTT; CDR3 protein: CATFPGLAGARTGELFF
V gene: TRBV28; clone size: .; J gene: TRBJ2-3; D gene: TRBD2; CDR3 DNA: TGTGCCAGCAGGGGGTTCGAAGCGGGAGTGCAAGATACGCAGTATTTT; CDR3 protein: CASRGFEAGVQDTQYF
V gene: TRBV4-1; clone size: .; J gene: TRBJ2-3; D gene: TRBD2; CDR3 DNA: TGCGCCAGCAGCCACGATCCGGGACTAGCGCCAGATACGCAGTATTTT; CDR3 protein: CASSHDPGLAPDTQYF
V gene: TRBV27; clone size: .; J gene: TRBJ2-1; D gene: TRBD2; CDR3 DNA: TGTGCCAGCAGTTTATCGGGACCCCCTTCTAGCGGGAGGGCCTACAATGAGCAGTTCTTC; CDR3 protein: CASSLSGPPSSGRAYNEQFF
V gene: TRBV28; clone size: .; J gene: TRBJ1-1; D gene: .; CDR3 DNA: TGTGCCAGCAGCGCCCGACCCCCAAGGACTGAAGCTTTCTTT; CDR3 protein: CASSARPPRTEAFF
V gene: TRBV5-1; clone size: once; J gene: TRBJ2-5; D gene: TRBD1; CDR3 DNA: TGCGCCAGCAGCGGAGGACAGGCGGGCGAGACCCAGTACTTC; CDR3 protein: CASSGGQAGETQYF
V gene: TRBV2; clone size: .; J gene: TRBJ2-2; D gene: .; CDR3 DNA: TGTGCCAGCAGGAAGGTTGGCGCGAACACCGGGGAGCTGTTTTTT; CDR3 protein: CASRKVGANTGELFF
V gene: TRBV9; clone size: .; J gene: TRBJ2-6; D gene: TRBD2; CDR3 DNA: TGTGCCAGCAGCGTAGCGGCGGCCGGGAGGTTCTCTGGGGCCAACGTCCTGACTTTC; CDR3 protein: CASSVAAAGRFSGANVLTF
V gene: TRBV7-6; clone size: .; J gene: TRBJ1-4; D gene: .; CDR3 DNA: TGTGCCAGCAGCTTAGCCCTGCAGGGCGAAGAACTGTTTTTT; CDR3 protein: CASSLALQGEELFF
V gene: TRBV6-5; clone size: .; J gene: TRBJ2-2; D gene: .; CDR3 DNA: TGTGCCAGCAGTCTTACGGCTACACCCGGGGAGCTGTTTTTT; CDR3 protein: CASSLTATPGELFF
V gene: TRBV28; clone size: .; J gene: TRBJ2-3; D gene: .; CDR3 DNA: TGTGCCAGCAGTTCCACAGATACGCAGTATTTT; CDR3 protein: CASSSTDTQYF
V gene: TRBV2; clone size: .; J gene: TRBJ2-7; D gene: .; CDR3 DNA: TGTGCCAGCAGATACTCCTACGAGCAGTACTTC; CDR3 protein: CASRYSYEQYF
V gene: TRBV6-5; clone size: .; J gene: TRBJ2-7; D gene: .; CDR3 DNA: TGTGCCAGCAGTTCCCTCCTAGACAGCCCCTACGAGCAGTACTTC; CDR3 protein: CASSSLLDSPYEQYF
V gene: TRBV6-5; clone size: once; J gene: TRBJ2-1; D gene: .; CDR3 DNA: TGTGCCAGCAGTACAGGATTCGGGTCCTACAATGAGCAGTTCTTC; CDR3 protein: CASSTGFGSYNEQFF
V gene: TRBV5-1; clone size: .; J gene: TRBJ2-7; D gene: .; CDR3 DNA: TGCGCCAGCAGGGGGGGCGGAGACGAGCAGTACTTC; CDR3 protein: CASRGGGDEQYF
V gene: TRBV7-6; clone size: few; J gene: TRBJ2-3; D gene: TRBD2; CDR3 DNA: TGTGCCAGCAGCCTCAGCGGGGGGATAAGCACAGATACGCAGTATTTT; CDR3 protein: CASSLSGGISTDTQYF
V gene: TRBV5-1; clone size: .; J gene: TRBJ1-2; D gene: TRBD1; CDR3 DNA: TGCGCCAGCAGCCCACGGACAGGGTATGGCTACACCTTC; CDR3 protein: CASSPRTGYGYTF
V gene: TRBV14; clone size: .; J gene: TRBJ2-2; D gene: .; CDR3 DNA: TGTGCCAGCAGCCATGAGAAGATTTCGAACACCGGGGAGCTGTTTTTT; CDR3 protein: CASSHEKISNTGELFF
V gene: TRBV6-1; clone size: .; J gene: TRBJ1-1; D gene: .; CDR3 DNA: TGTGCCAGTACCAGGGACCTGAACACTGAAGCTTTCTTT; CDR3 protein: CASTRDLNTEAFF